A selection of T cell receptor beta chains follows, all from one sample in a study of control samples from healthy donors and cancer patients. TCRdb's table, derived via immunoSEQ multiplex PCR, lists solely in-frame clones and lacks some. The sample lists about 180,000 clones; 85% to 90% were seen once. The sequenced material came from blood. These receptors were obtained from a woman aged 45-65 years in good health. CDR3s include the opening cysteine and the closing phenylalanine or tryptophan. Each record gives: clone size, D gene, V gene, J gene, CDR3 protein, CDR3 DNA. D genes are given only for firm matches. The size of a clone is reported for some rows only, either as once, few or many, or as a class for expanded clones.

-	TRBD1	TRBV27	TRBJ1-2	CASSRDRASNYGYTF	TGTGCCAGCAGTAGAGACAGGGCTTCGAACTATGGCTACACCTTC
-	-	TRBV12-5	TRBJ1-1	CASGLSLSGRRGDTEAFF	TGTGCTAGTGGTTTGAGCCTGAGTGGACGCCGGGGGGACACTGAAGCTTTCTTT
-	-	TRBV4-3	TRBJ1-5	CASSQESGSNQPQHF	TGCGCCAGCAGCCAAGAGTCCGGGAGCAATCAGCCCCAGCATTTT
-	-	TRBV5-1	TRBJ2-7	CASSLGAYEQYF	TGCGCCAGCAGCTTGGGGGCCTACGAGCAGTACTTC
-	TRBD1	TRBV2	TRBJ2-7	CASVRDRGYEQYF	TGTGCCAGCGTCCGGGACAGGGGCTACGAGCAGTACTTC
-	TRBD2	TRBV5-4	TRBJ2-5	CASSRGGTQETQYF	TGTGCCAGCAGCCGGGGGGGTACGCAAGAGACCCAGTACTTC
-	TRBD2	TRBV15	TRBJ2-7	CATSRSLLGREGYEQYF	TGTGCCACCAGCAGATCCCTACTCGGGCGGGAGGGGTACGAGCAGTACTTC
once	TRBD2	TRBV5-4	TRBJ2-1	CASSLVRTSGNEQFF	TGTGCCAGCAGCTTGGTGCGGACTAGCGGCAATGAGCAGTTCTTC
-	TRBD2	TRBV5-6	TRBJ2-3	CASSFGGGQGDTQYF	TGTGCCAGCAGCTTCGGCGGGGGGCAGGGAGATACGCAGTATTTT
-	-	TRBV4-3	TRBJ2-2	CASSQVLQGRKTGELFF	TGCGCCAGCAGCCAAGTACTACAGGGAAGGAAAACCGGGGAGCTGTTTTTT
-	TRBD2	TRBV7-3	TRBJ2-6	CASGPGLAGPGANVLTF	TGTGCCAGCGGTCCGGGACTAGCGGGGCCTGGGGCCAACGTCCTGACTTTC
-	-	TRBV27	TRBJ2-5	CASSLEGPRRGETQYF	TGTGCCAGCAGTTTAGAGGGACCCCGGAGAGGAGAGACCCAGTACTTC
-	-	TRBV6-5	TRBJ2-7	CASSYSTDPSYEQYF	TGTGCCAGCAGTTACTCCACCGACCCTTCCTACGAGCAGTACTTC
-	-	TRBV7-6	TRBJ2-6	CASSLLFSGANVLTF	TGTGCCAGCAGCTTGTTGTTCTCTGGGGCCAACGTCCTGACTTTC
-	-	TRBV10-3	TRBJ2-6	CAISEWGTGANVLTF	TGTGCCATCAGTGAGTGGGGGACTGGGGCCAACGTCCTGACTTTC
once	TRBD2	TRBV7-3	TRBJ2-3	CASSSTSGDTDTQYF	TGTGCCAGCAGCTCGACTAGCGGGGACACAGATACGCAGTATTTT
once	-	TRBV25-1	TRBJ1-2	CASSHLWGARGYTF	TGTGCCAGCTCACACCTTTGGGGGGCGAGGGGCTACACCTTC
-	TRBD1	TRBV7-9	TRBJ1-5	CASSLEGQAHQPQHF	TGTGCCAGCAGCTTAGAGGGACAGGCGCATCAGCCCCAGCATTTT
-	-	TRBV29-1	TRBJ1-3	CSIGESSGNTIYF	TGCAGCATAGGGGAGAGCTCTGGAAACACCATATATTTT
-	-	TRBV5-4	TRBJ2-2	CASSLDQINTGELFF	TGTGCCAGCAGCTTGGATCAGATAAACACCGGGGAGCTGTTTTTT
-	TRBD1	TRBV4-3	TRBJ1-5	CASSQGGGDRQPQHF	TGCGCCAGCAGCCAAGGAGGGGGCGATCGACAGCCCCAGCATTTT
-	-	TRBV2	TRBJ2-4	CASNLAKNIQYF	TGTGCCAGCAACCTAGCCAAAAACATTCAGTACTTC
-	-	TRBV9	TRBJ2-7	CASSVDRGFGWDEQYF	TGTGCCAGCAGCGTAGATCGAGGGTTTGGCTGGGACGAGCAGTACTTC
few	TRBD2	TRBV5-5	TRBJ2-5	CASSWSSGTQETQYF	TGTGCCAGCAGCTGGTCCAGCGGGACCCAAGAGACCCAGTACTTC
-	-	TRBV6-2/TRBV6-3	TRBJ1-2	CASSGSPERVSGYTF	TGTGCCAGCAGTGGGTCCCCGGAGCGGGTGAGTGGCTACACCTTC
-	-	TRBV7-2	TRBJ2-1	CASSLDRNEQFF	TGTGCCAGCAGCCTAGACCGTAATGAGCAGTTCTTC
-	-	TRBV11-3	TRBJ1-1	CASSSSGNTEAFF	TGTGCCAGCAGCTCCAGCGGTAACACTGAAGCTTTCTTT
-	TRBD1	TRBV6-5	TRBJ1-5	CASSPDRVDQPQHF	TGTGCCAGCAGTCCGGACAGGGTGGATCAGCCCCAGCATTTT
-	-	TRBV28	TRBJ2-1	CASSLGRQFF	TGTGCCAGCAGCTTGGGACGGCAGTTCTTC
-	TRBD1	TRBV5-8	TRBJ2-3	CASSLEGASTDTQYF	TGTGCCAGCAGCTTGGAGGGGGCTAGCACAGATACGCAGTATTTT
-	TRBD1	TRBV7-3	TRBJ2-7	CASSSLTGGRYEQYF	TGTGCCAGCAGCTCCTTGACAGGGGGCAGGTACGAGCAGTACTTC
-	-	TRBV6-2/TRBV6-3	TRBJ1-6	CASSFWTKVGSPLHF	TGTGCCAGCAGTTTCTGGACGAAAGTAGGCTCACCCCTCCACTTT
once	-	TRBV5-4	TRBJ1-1	CASSPRDTEAFF	TGTGCCAGCAGCCCGAGGGACACTGAAGCTTTCTTT
-	TRBD2	TRBV6-4	TRBJ2-3	CASSGRGGNTQYF	TGTGCCAGCAGCGGCCGGGGGGGGAATACGCAGTATTTT
once	-	TRBV28	TRBJ2-7	CASSLSAYEQYF	TGTGCCAGCAGTTTATCGGCGTACGAGCAGTACTTC
-	TRBD2	TRBV9	TRBJ2-5	CASSVSGRDQETQYF	TGTGCCAGCAGCGTAAGCGGGAGGGATCAAGAGACCCAGTACTTC
once	-	TRBV5-3	TRBJ1-2	CARSLANNAGWYGYTF	TGTGCCAGAAGCTTGGCCAATAACGCAGGGTGGTATGGCTACACCTTC
-	TRBD1	TRBV5-4	TRBJ2-7	CASSPDRNYEQYF	TGTGCCAGCAGCCCGGACAGGAACTACGAGCAGTACTTC
-	TRBD1	TRBV7-3	TRBJ2-2	CASRPGTGAGELFF	TGTGCCAGCAGACCCGGGACAGGGGCCGGGGAGCTGTTTTTT
-	-	TRBV6-4	TRBJ2-1	CASSDSGIDEQFF	TGTGCCAGCAGTGACTCCGGCATCGATGAGCAGTTCTTC
-	-	TRBV20-1	TRBJ2-7	CSASGALITEEQYF	TGCAGTGCTAGTGGAGCGCTAATTACGGAAGAGCAGTACTTC